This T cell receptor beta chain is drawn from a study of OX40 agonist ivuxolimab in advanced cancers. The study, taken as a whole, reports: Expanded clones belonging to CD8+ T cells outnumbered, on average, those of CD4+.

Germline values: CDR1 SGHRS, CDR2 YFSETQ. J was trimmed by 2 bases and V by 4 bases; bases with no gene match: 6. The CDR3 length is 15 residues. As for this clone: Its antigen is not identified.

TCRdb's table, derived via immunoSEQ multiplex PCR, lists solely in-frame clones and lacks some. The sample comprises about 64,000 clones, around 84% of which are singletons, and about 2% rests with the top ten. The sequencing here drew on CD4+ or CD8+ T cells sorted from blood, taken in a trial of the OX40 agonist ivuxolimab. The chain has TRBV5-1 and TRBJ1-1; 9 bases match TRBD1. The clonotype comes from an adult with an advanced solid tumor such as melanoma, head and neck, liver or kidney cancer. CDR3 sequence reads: CASSLPGQGNTEAFF. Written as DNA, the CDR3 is TGCGCCAGCAGCCTCCCGGGACAGGGAAACACTGAAGCTTTCTTT.